The subject of this entry is one T cell receptor (beta chain). What it recognizes is unknown. TRB was amplified from around 250-500 ng of blood genomic DNA. TRB rearrangements were amplified by multiplex PCR with BIOMED2 TRB-A/B primers. One entry per CDR3 protein results from TCRdb running MiXCR on the multiplex PCR reads. The table has over a thousand distinct CDR3 sequences, around 25% seen once; the top ten hold roughly half. The data originate from a study of T and B cells in COVID-19 patients. Turning to the study itself: Of about 19 active-infection patients, about a dozen were critically ill with mechanical ventilation or extracorporeal membrane oxygenation. General study points: Patients with COVID-19 reportedly showed strongly skewed T cell receptor beta variable and joining gene usage.

Trimming cost V 0 bases and J 8 bases, with 7 bases left between them. CDR1 is MNHEY, CDR2 SVGAGI, per germline. The CDR3 sequence is 13 residues long. This TCR derives from a human donor with active COVID-19. What was sequenced was blood. The chain has TRBV6-5 and TRBJ2-2; no definite D call. The CDR3 loop is CASSYSTQGELFF. CDR3 nucleotide sequence: TGTGCCAGCAGTTACTCGACGCAGGGGGAGCTGTTTTTT.